These T cell receptor beta chains were read from a single sample in a study of beta chain features in type 1 diabetes. The data were produced by immunoSEQ multiplex PCR, yet TCRdb's version contains in-frame clones alone and is incomplete. The table records hundreds of thousands of clones, 11% of them present only once. The sample taken for sequencing was naive CD4+ T cells from blood. Receptor source: a young woman in good health. CDR3s include the opening cysteine and the closing phenylalanine or tryptophan. The order of the fields is clone size, V gene, D gene, J gene, CDR3 DNA, CDR3 protein. The D gene is left open where the match is weak. The size entry is marked missing in some rows and otherwise reads once, few, many or a size class.

NA,TRBV4-3,TRBD1,TRBJ1-1,TGCGCCAGCAGCCAGAGATCAGGGGGGTTAGTGAACACTGAAGCTTTCTTT,CASSQRSGGLVNTEAFF
few,TRBV5-4,TRBD1,TRBJ2-6,TGTGCCAGCAGCCCCGGGACAGGGAAACTGCCTGGGGCCAACGTCCTGACTTTC,CASSPGTGKLPGANVLTF
few,TRBV2,TRBD1,TRBJ2-7,TGTGCCAGCAGTGCAGGGGGCTACGAGCAGTACTTC,CASSAGGYEQYF
NA,TRBV4-3,NA,TRBJ2-3,TGCGCCAGCAGCGTTCTAAAGGAAGATACGCAGTATTTT,CASSVLKEDTQYF
few,TRBV7-9,NA,TRBJ2-7,TGTGCCAGCAGCCTCACCAAAGGGCCCTACGAGCAGTACTTC,CASSLTKGPYEQYF
NA,TRBV19,TRBD2,TRBJ2-3,TGTGCCAGTAGTATAAGACGGGCGGGAGGTGATACGCAGTATTTT,CASSIRRAGGDTQYF
few,TRBV4-2,TRBD2,TRBJ2-1,TGTGCCAGCAGCCAAGAAGTGGCTAGCGGGAGCTTGAGTGAGCAGTTCTTC,CASSQEVASGSLSEQFF
few,TRBV4-1,TRBD1,TRBJ1-3,TGCGCCAGCAGGAAAGTGGGACAGGGCACGACTTACTCTGGAAACACCATATATTTT,CASRKVGQGTTYSGNTIYF
few,TRBV28,NA,TRBJ1-1,TGTGCCAGCAGTTTAAGGTGGGGAACGGGTGAAGCTTTCTTT,CASSLRWGTGEAFF
NA,TRBV7-8,TRBD2,TRBJ2-1,TGTGCCAGCAGCCCATCCTCGACCCTACTAGCGGGGTACAATGAGCAGTTCTTC,CASSPSSTLLAGYNEQFF
NA,TRBV2,NA,TRBJ1-5,TGTGCCAGCAGTCTCGACAGCAATCAGCCCCAGCATTTT,CASSLDSNQPQHF
NA,TRBV7-9,TRBD2,TRBJ2-1,TGTGCCAGCAGCTTAGGAGGGGCGGGAGCTGTCAATGAGCAGTTCTTC,CASSLGGAGAVNEQFF
few,TRBV7-9,NA,TRBJ2-1,TGTGCCAGCAGCCCCGTTATTGGAGTGTTCAAGTTCTTC,CASSPVIGVFKFF
few,TRBV11-2,NA,TRBJ2-3,TGTGCCAGCAGCTTAAAGTTCTACACAGATACGCAGTATTTT,CASSLKFYTDTQYF
few,TRBV14,NA,TRBJ2-7,TGTGCCAGCAGCCTCGGACAGTTCTACGAGCAGTACTTC,CASSLGQFYEQYF
NA,TRBV6-1,NA,TRBJ1-2,TGTGCCAGCAGTGAAGTAATAGGGTTTGATGGCTACACCTTC,CASSEVIGFDGYTF
many,TRBV4-3,NA,TRBJ2-1,TGCGCCAGCAGCCAAGATCTAGGAAGTGAGCAGTTCTTC,CASSQDLGSEQFF
few,TRBV2,NA,TRBJ2-7,TGTGCCAGCACCCCCGACAGGACGGTGGCCTACGAGCAGTACTTC,CASTPDRTVAYEQYF
few,TRBV11-2,TRBD2,TRBJ2-1,TGTGCCAGCAGCTCGGGACTAGCTACCAATGAGCAGTTCTTC,CASSSGLATNEQFF
NA,TRBV7-9,NA,TRBJ2-2,TGTGCCAGCAGGCCTCCGGGAGCGAACACCGGGGAGCTGTTTTTT,CASRPPGANTGELFF
NA,TRBV11-1,TRBD1,TRBJ2-5,TGTGCCAGCAGCCGCCGGACAGGGAGAGAGACCCAGTACTTC,CASSRRTGRETQYF
few,TRBV5-4,TRBD1,TRBJ2-3,TGTGCCAGTACGGTTGAGGGGGCAACAGATACGCAGTATTTT,CASTVEGATDTQYF
NA,TRBV9,TRBD2,TRBJ2-3,TGTGCCAGCATGGCGGGGGGGAGCACAGATACGCAGTATTTT,CASMAGGSTDTQYF
NA,TRBV7-2,NA,TRBJ2-7,TGTGCCAGCAGCTTTTCAACCAGCTCCTACGAGCAGTACTTC,CASSFSTSSYEQYF
few,TRBV7-9,TRBD1,TRBJ2-5,TGTGCCAGCAGCACAAGACAGGGACAAGAGACCCAGTACTTC,CASSTRQGQETQYF
NA,TRBV7-3,TRBD2,TRBJ2-4,TGTGCCAGCAGGACAAGCGGGAAGGCCAAAAACATTCAGTACTTC,CASRTSGKAKNIQYF
NA,TRBV15,TRBD1,TRBJ2-5,TGTGCCACCAGCAGAGTAATGTCGCGGACAGGGGCCTATTACCAAGAGACCCAGTACTTC,CATSRVMSRTGAYYQETQYF
NA,TRBV5-1,NA,TRBJ2-3,TGCGCCAGCAGTTTTGGACCCAGAGGGTCCACAGATACGCAGTATTTT,CASSFGPRGSTDTQYF
NA,TRBV14,TRBD1,TRBJ2-7,TGTGCCAGCAGTCGCGGGGACAGGGGGCCCTACGAGCAGTACTTC,CASSRGDRGPYEQYF
few,TRBV20-1,NA,TRBJ1-2,TGCAGTGCTAATAGCTATGGCTACACCTTC,CSANSYGYTF
NA,TRBV7-9,TRBD1,TRBJ1-5,TGTGCCAGCAGCTTAGGACAGGGGAGCAATCAGCCCCAGCATTTT,CASSLGQGSNQPQHF
few,TRBV30,NA,TRBJ1-1,TGTGCCTGGAGCGCAGGGGAGTACACTGAAGCTTTCTTT,CAWSAGEYTEAFF
NA,TRBV7-2,NA,TRBJ2-3,TGTGCCAGCAGCTTGCATGGCGTCAGGGCTAAACGCACAGATACGCAGTATTTT,CASSLHGVRAKRTDTQYF
NA,TRBV5-1,NA,TRBJ2-3,TGCGCCAGCAGCTTGGCCGGGGGCGCAGATACGCAGTATTTT,CASSLAGGADTQYF
few,TRBV28,NA,TRBJ1-1,TGTGCCAGCAGGGCGGGACCTCGGGTGAACACTGAAGCTTTCTTT,CASRAGPRVNTEAFF
NA,TRBV7-9,NA,TRBJ2-1,TGTGCCAGCAGCTTAAACACCAGAGGAGGCAATGAGCAGTTCTTC,CASSLNTRGGNEQFF
NA,TRBV7-2,TRBD2,TRBJ2-5,TGTGCCAGCAGCTCTTCCGGGACTAGGGTAGAGACCCAGTACTTC,CASSSSGTRVETQYF
NA,TRBV25-1,TRBD1,TRBJ2-2,TGTGCCAGCACGGGACAGCCTACCGGGGAGCTGTTTTTT,CASTGQPTGELFF
few,TRBV4-1,TRBD2,TRBJ2-7,TGCGCCAGCAGCCAAGGGATGCGCGGGAGGGCCTCCGAGCAGTACTTC,CASSQGMRGRASEQYF
few,TRBV7-9,NA,TRBJ1-1,TGTGCCAGCAGCTTTCTCCTAGGGGGCACTGAAGCTTTCTTT,CASSFLLGGTEAFF
few,TRBV14,NA,TRBJ1-1,TGTGCCAGCAGCCGACAGATGAACACTGAAGCTTTCTTT,CASSRQMNTEAFF